The source of this T cell receptor beta chain is a study of T cell responses to AZD1222 COVID-19 vaccine. About this clone itself: The antigen remains unidentified.

Broader study findings: Epitopes outside B.1.351 and B.1.1.7 mutated regions reportedly drew nearly half of spike TCRs.

Using immunoSEQ multiplex PCR, the repertoire was profiled, and TCRdb retains in-frame clones only, with some absent. The data hold 150,000 to 170,000 clones, with roughly 90% observed a single time. Germline V lookup: CDR1 MDHEN, CDR2 SYDVKM. This CDR3 region has 15 residues. V dropped 1 base and J dropped 4 bases, with 13 bases sitting between them. This receptor was obtained from an adult in good health. This specimen was peripheral blood, taken on day 0 of AZD1222 vaccination. V gene TRBV28 combines with J gene TRBJ1-2; weak D call: TRBD1 (6 bases). As DNA, the CDR3 is TGTGCCAGCAGTTTATCGGCCAGGGGTCCCTATGGCTACACCTTC. Encoded protein: CASSLSARGPYGYTF.